The 5 T cell receptor beta chains below were found in one sample sequenced in a study of shared clonotypes between healthy human individuals. Here immunoSEQ multiplex PCR was the method, and the copy in TCRdb shows in-frame clones only, minus some. The sample lists millions of clones, 90% to 95% occurring once. The sequencing input was naive CD4+ T cells sorted from blood. The subset denotes: CD45RA+ positively selected. All receptors come from a young man in good health.

The chain joins TRBV30 to TRBJ2-7; TRBD2 agrees at 14 bases. Germline values: CDR1 GTSNPN, CDR2 SVGIG (reference sequence). The CDR3 has 14 amino acids. Trimming cost V 5 bases and J 4 bases; bases outside gene matches: 4. The CDR3 DNA follows: TGTGCCTGGGGCGGACTAGCGGGAGGATACGAGCAGTACTTC. It translates to CAWGGLAGGYEQYF.

This chain connects TRBV19 to TRBJ1-1; the match to TRBD1 covers 10 bases. CDR1 LNHDA and CDR2 SQIVND come from the germline V gene (reference sequence). The CDR3 length is 14 residues. V was pared by 5 bases and J by 11 bases, with 11 bases of the junction left unmatched. The CDR3 region is CASSFRDRGRGAFF. CDR3 DNA sequence: TGTGCCAGTAGTTTCCGGGACAGGGGAAGAGGGGCTTTCTTT.

In the case of this clone: One junction end does not reproduce the germline sequence, and a read error may be involved. This chain joins TRBV7-9 and TRBJ1-2, with TRBD1 matching 11 bases. The CDR3 is 12 residues long. CDR1 and CDR2 (germline): SEHNR, FQNEAQ (reference sequence). This CDR3 reads CASSLTDRGRFF. DNA of the CDR3: TGTGCCAGCAGCTTAACGGACAGGGGGCGATTCTTC. Based on the CDR3 plus reference TRBV7-9 and TRBJ1-2, the full variable domain is DTGVSQNPRHKITKRGQNVTFRCDPISEHNRLYWYRQTLGQGPEFLTYFQNEAQLEKSRLLSDRFSAERPKGSFSTLEIQRTEQGDSAMYLCASSLTDRGRFFGSGTRLTVV.

This chain joins TRBV5-1 and TRBJ2-3; 10 bases map to TRBD2. With 3 bases clipped from V and 2 bases from J, the junction kept 6 bases outside the gene matches. CDR1 is SGHRS and CDR2 is YFSETQ in the germline V gene. This CDR3 spans 16 amino acids. The CDR3 sequence: CASSSTLAGFTDTQYF. The CDR3 DNA is TGCGCCAGCAGCTCTACACTAGCGGGGTTCACAGATACGCAGTATTTT.

The chain joins TRBV28 to TRBJ1-4; D unresolved. Trimming took off 4 bases at V and 3 bases at J, with 3 bases between the two ends. This CDR3 is 12 amino acids long. CDR1 is MDHEN and CDR2 is SYDVKM in the germline V gene. The CDR3 reads CASSWANEKLFF. The CDR3 bases are TGTGCCAGCAGTTGGGCTAATGAAAAACTGTTTTTT.